Listed here are 23 T cell receptor beta chains from one sample, sequenced in a study of identical twins (dated by TCRdb to 2016 to 2018). Libraries were prepared through 5' RACE. Sequencing instrument: Illumina HiSeq 2000. The raw public reads went through TCRdb reprocessing: fastp at Q25, MiXCR clone calling, in-frame beta chains kept. Entries are consolidated by CDR3 protein sequence, retaining the most common genes and DNA. This sample has about 570,000 distinct CDR3 sequences in its table, and 9.6% of those were observed once. The ten largest clones add up to around 3.2% of the sample. The data also belong to a second study, concerning yellow fever vaccine responses in identical twins.

Sequenced material: PBMCs. The receptors stem from a woman aged 18-29 years in good health.

This clonotype was seen ten or more times. This rearrangement joins TRBV29-1 to TRBJ2-3; no clear D. The V gene lost 6 bases and the J gene lost 4 bases, with 14 bases spanning the gap. Germline assignment: CDR1 SQVTM and CDR2 ANQGSEA. The CDR3 consists of 13 residues. The CDR3 DNA reads as TGCAGCGTCCGTCGTCCGGGCCCAGATACGCAGTATTTT. It is translated as CSVRRPGPDTQYF.

This clonotype was seen only a few times. The genes are TRBV11-2 and TRBJ2-5; TRBD2 aligns across 9 bases. The CDR3 contains 15 residues. V shed 5 bases, J shed 5 bases, and the junction held 9 bases outside the gene matches. Per the germline V gene, CDR1 is SGHAT and CDR2 is FQNNGV. CDR3 DNA sequence: TGTGCCAGCAGCCCCGAACTAGCGGGCGTGGAGACCCAGTACTTC. Translating gives CASSPELAGVETQYF.

The chain couples TRBV27 to TRBJ2-5, with 8 bases lining up with TRBD1. Per germline, CDR1 MNHEY and CDR2 SMNVEV (reference sequence). Trimming took 1 base from V and 5 from J; bases not matched to a gene: 15. This CDR3 spans 18 amino acids. The CDR3 DNA is TGTGCCAGCAGTTTATGGGGACAGGAGGGGGACCCCGGGGAGACCCAGTACTTC. As protein: CASSLWGQEGDPGETQYF.

The chain employs TRBV27 and TRBJ2-5; possibly TRBD1 or TRBD2 for D (5 bases each). The CDR3 runs to 13 residues. Trimming stripped 6 bases from V and 2 bases from J, with 10 bases between. Looked up from germline, CDR1 is MNHEY and CDR2 is SMNVEV (reference sequence). The chain's CDR3 is CASRPGPQETQYF. The CDR3, as DNA: TGTGCCAGCAGGCCGGGGCCACAAGAGACCCAGTACTTC.

This clonotype has a handful of counts. The rearrangement joins TRBV5-1 to TRBJ2-5; 7 nucleotides align to TRBD1. The J segment lost 1 base and the V segment lost 3 bases, leaving 6 bases of the junction unmatched. Germline V CDR1 and CDR2: SGHRS, YFSETQ. The CDR3 spans 15 residues. The CDR3 DNA sequence: TGCGCCAGCAGCTCGGGGACAGCCTTCCAAGAGACCCAGTACTTC. It encodes CASSSGTAFQETQYF.

V and J are TRBV7-2 and TRBJ2-7; D remains unclear. Trimming shortened V by 4 bases and J by 2 bases, and 12 bases separated the two germline ends. The length of the CDR3 is 14 residues. Germline CDR1 SGHTA, CDR2 FQGNSA. The CDR3 loop is CASSSGRPTYEQYF. Written as DNA, the CDR3 is TGTGCCAGCAGCTCCGGACGTCCCACCTACGAGCAGTACTTC.

This clonotype occurred many times. The chain employs TRBV12-3 or TRBV12-4 and TRBJ2-5; 9 bases are shared with TRBD2. J lost 4 bases, V lost 1 base, and 7 bases had no gene match. The CDR3 totals 16 residues. The CDR3 protein is CASSLEPGLAPETQYF. In DNA, the CDR3 is TGTGCCAGCAGTTTAGAGCCCGGACTAGCGCCAGAGACCCAGTACTTC.

The chain combines TRBV29-1 with TRBJ2-3, with D uncertain. The CDR3 extends over 11 amino acids. Germline V gives CDR1 SQVTM, CDR2 ANQGSEA. V lost 4 bases and J lost 5, with 7 bases in between. In DNA, the CDR3 is TGCAGCGTTGTTACCGGAGATACGCAGTATTTT. Translated: CSVVTGDTQYF.

This clonotype was counted at least ten times. The chain links TRBV18 to TRBJ1-1; possible D gene TRBD1, 5 bases. The CDR3 is 14 amino acids. With 0 bases removed from V and 1 base from J, the gap between germline ends came to 6 bases. Germline CDR1 and CDR2: KGHSH and LQKENI. In DNA form, the CDR3 reads TGTGCCAGCTCACCACCGGGGCAGAACACTGAAGCTTTCTTT. It yields the protein CASSPPGQNTEAFF. The full variable domain, completed using reference TRBV18 and TRBJ1-1, is NAGVMQNPRHLVRRRGQEARLRCSPMKGHSHVYWYRQLPEEGLKFMVYLQKENIIDESGMPKERFSAEFPKEGPSILRIQQVVRGDSAAYFCASSPPGQNTEAFFGQGTRLTVV.

This clonotype was seen a handful of times. V usage is TRBV5-5 and J usage is TRBJ2-1; 10 positions match TRBD2. Germline assignment: CDR1 SGHKS and CDR2 YYEKEE (reference sequence). The CDR3 covers 16 residues. V shed 5 bases and J 2 bases; nucleotides not matched to a gene: 7. This CDR3 reads CASSWTSGSAYNEQFF. DNA for the CDR3: TGTGCCAGCAGTTGGACTAGCGGAAGTGCCTACAATGAGCAGTTCTTC.

V is TRBV6-5 and J is TRBJ2-3, with D possibly TRBD2 on 7 matching bases. Germline V CDR1 and CDR2: MNHEY, SVGAGI. This CDR3 is built from 16 residues. V was shortened by 0 bases and J by 5 bases, with 15 bases between the two germline ends. In DNA form, the CDR3 reads TGTGCCAGCAGTTACTCGAAGGGGGGGGGCCTAGATACGCAGTATTTT. Encoded protein: CASSYSKGGGLDTQYF.

This clonotype was seen a handful of times. The rearrangement joins TRBV7-9 to TRBJ2-7; D is unclear. The CDR3 sequence is 14 residues long. CDR1 and CDR2 (germline): SEHNR, FQNEAQ (reference sequence). The V end lost 3 bases, the J end lost 2 bases, and 11 bases lay between the germline ends. The CDR3 sequence: CASSFPPKAYEQYF. Written as DNA, the CDR3 is TGTGCCAGCAGCTTCCCACCTAAGGCCTACGAGCAGTACTTC.

The chain carries TRBV29-1 and TRBJ2-2; 9 bases match TRBD2. Germline V lookup: CDR1 SQVTM, CDR2 ANQGSEA. This CDR3 comprises 15 residues. Trimming removed 1 base from V and 8 bases from J; junction bases left unmatched: 8. The CDR3: CSVEVGGRAFGELFF. The CDR3 nucleotides are TGCAGCGTTGAAGTTGGCGGGAGGGCCTTTGGGGAGCTGTTTTTT.

This clonotype occurred many times. J is TRBJ2-1 and V is TRBV7-2; 13 bases align to TRBD2. V dropped 3 bases and J dropped 5; count of bases not matched to a gene: 1. CDR3 size: 15 residues. Germline loops: CDR1 SGHTA, CDR2 FQGNSA. The CDR3 spells CASSLGLAGHNEQFF. CDR3 sequence (DNA): TGTGCCAGCAGCTTGGGACTAGCGGGACACAATGAGCAGTTCTTC.

This clonotype came up a few times. The chain carries TRBV6-2 or TRBV6-3 and TRBJ2-1, with D possibly matching TRBD2 (6 bases). Germline values: CDR1 MNHEY, CDR2 SVGEGT. This CDR3 comprises 14 residues. V lost 6 bases, J lost 2 bases, and 11 bases lay in between. This CDR3 is CASRTRTTYNEQFF. CDR3 sequence (DNA): TGTGCCAGCAGGACTAGAACCACCTACAATGAGCAGTTCTTC.

This clonotype came up a few times. This chain links TRBV4-1 with TRBJ2-1, with D perhaps matching TRBD2 (6 bases). The germline V gene encodes CDR1 MGHRA and CDR2 YSYEKL. This CDR3 is 16 amino acids long. Trimming took 0 bases from V and 2 from J, leaving 11 bases between them. CDR3 in amino acids: CASSQDRGLPYNEQFF. Here the CDR3 DNA reads TGCGCCAGCAGCCAAGATCGCGGACTACCCTACAATGAGCAGTTCTTC.

There are a few counts of this clonotype. The V gene is TRBV28, the J gene TRBJ2-3; the D gene is possibly TRBD2 (6 bases). Germline values: CDR1 MDHEN, CDR2 SYDVKM. The CDR3 loop spans 16 amino acids. V was trimmed by 1 base and J by 6 bases, leaving 17 bases between them. This chain's CDR3 is CASSLSAGRDWDTQYF. The CDR3 nucleotides are TGTGCCAGCAGTTTATCCGCCGGGCGGGACTGGGATACGCAGTATTTT. The entire variable domain, with the rest obtained from reference TRBV28 and TRBJ2-3, is as follows: DVKVTQSSRYLVKRTGEKVFLECVQDMDHENMFWYRQDPGLGLRLIYFSYDVKMKEKGDIPEGYSVSREKKERFSLILESASTNQTSMYLCASSLSAGRDWDTQYFGPGTRLTVL.

The chain combines TRBV12-3 or TRBV12-4 with TRBJ2-6, with D tentatively TRBD2 (5 bases). V lost 6 bases to trimming and J lost 3 bases, with 12 bases between them. The CDR3 is 15 amino acids. CDR3 DNA sequence: TGTGCCAGCAGCCCCAGGAGGCTTGGGGCCAACGTCCTGACTTTC. Its translation: CASSPRRLGANVLTF.

This clonotype occurred a few times. This chain connects TRBV20-1 to TRBJ1-1; D uncertain. CDR3 length: 13 residues. Germline assignment: CDR1 DFQATT and CDR2 SNEGSKA (reference sequence). Trimming left V 6 bases short and J 4 bases short, with 15 bases between. As DNA, the CDR3 is TGCAGTGCCCCAGCCCCGGTGGGCACTGAAGCTTTCTTT. Protein: CSAPAPVGTEAFF.

This clonotype was picked up a small number of times. V gene TRBV7-3 combines with J gene TRBJ2-1; TRBD1 or TRBD2 may be the D gene (6 bases each). V was cut by 5 bases and J by 7 bases, with 15 bases left in between. From germline, CDR1 is SGHTA and CDR2 FQGTGA. The CDR3 sequence is 14 residues long. CDR3: CASSALSGANEQFF. The CDR3 bases are TGTGCCAGCAGCGCTCTCTCGGGGGCAAATGAGCAGTTCTTC.

The V call is TRBV15, the J call TRBJ2-2; TRBD1 agrees at 9 bases. With V trimmed by 0 bases and J by 6 bases, 11 bases remained unmatched. The CDR3 has 18 residues. Germline V lookup: CDR1 LNHNV, CDR2 YYDKDF (reference sequence). The CDR3 coding sequence is TGTGCCACCAGCAGAGAAAAGACCGGGACAGGGCTTCCCGGGGAGCTGTTTTTT. Protein: CATSREKTGTGLPGELFF.

This clonotype showed up just a few times. This rearrangement joins TRBV29-1 to TRBJ2-1, with 7 bases matching TRBD2. CDR3 length equals 12 residues. Germline-derived CDR1 and CDR2 are SQVTM and ANQGSEA. After removal of 2 bases from V and 7 bases from J, the junction contained 2 bases not matched to a gene. DNA for the CDR3: TGCAGCGTTGAAAGTAGCGGGAATGAGCAGTTCTTC. Translated, it gives CSVESSGNEQFF.

V gene TRBV6-2 or TRBV6-3 combines with J gene TRBJ1-5; 7 positions agree with TRBD1. V gave up 6 bases and J gave up 0 bases; unmatched junction bases: 2. Germline CDR1 MNHEY, CDR2 SVGEGT. The CDR3 has 14 amino acids. The CDR3 spells CASSGQASNQPQHF. The CDR3, as DNA: TGTGCCAGCAGCGGACAGGCTAGCAATCAGCCCCAGCATTTT.